The 27 T cell receptor beta chains listed next were all sequenced from one sample in a study of shared clonotypes between healthy human individuals. Data came from immunoSEQ multiplex PCR; TCRdb stores just in-frame clones and leaves some out. The repertoire holds more than 900,000 clones, with around 78% as singletons. The sample was memory CD4+ T cells from PBMCs. Subset in this sample: CD45RA-negative fraction. All receptors come from a man aged 18 to 29 in good health. Some clones in this sample may be carry-over from other donors' samples.

The chain is built from TRBV6-4 and TRBJ1-1; the D is unclear. Germline assignment: CDR1 MRHNA and CDR2 SNTAGT. Trimming cost V 5 bases and J 1 base, with 20 bases left between them. CDR3 size: 17 residues. The CDR3 here is CASSLNLPTVKNTEAFF. CDR3 in DNA: TGTGCCAGCAGTCTCAACCTTCCGACGGTGAAGAACACTGAAGCTTTCTTT.

V gene TRBV10-3 combines with J gene TRBJ2-2; D possibly corresponds to TRBD1 (5 bases). Germline assignment: CDR1 ENHRY and CDR2 SYGVKD. There are 15 residues in the CDR3. Trimming left V 4 bases short and J 4 bases short, with 13 bases between. CDR3 in amino acids: CAISVAGFGTGELFF. DNA of the CDR3: TGTGCCATCAGTGTGGCAGGGTTCGGCACCGGGGAGCTGTTTTTT.

In the case of this clone: It is likely a read error: a sequence one base away is far more abundant. Different DNA sequences within this sample yield the same CDR3. The genes are TRBV30 and TRBJ1-1, with no clear D. The germline V gene has CDR1 GTSNPN and CDR2 SVGIG (reference sequence). The CDR3 runs to 13 residues. Trimming left V 0 bases short and J 8 bases short, with 13 bases between. The CDR3 DNA follows: TGTGCCTGGAGTGTACTGTTAAGGTCCGAAGCTTTCTTT. Its protein product is CAWSVLLRSEAFF.

The CDR3 is CASSRNLGGTDTQYF. The CDR3 DNA reads as TGTGCCAGCAGTAGAAATTTGGGGGGCACAGATACGCAGTATTTT. The chain links TRBV27 to TRBJ2-3, with D perhaps assigned TRBD1 or TRBD2 (5 bases each). V lost 5 bases to trimming and J lost 1 base, with 13 bases between them. The CDR3 extends over 15 amino acids. Per germline, CDR1 MNHEY and CDR2 SMNVEV (reference sequence).

Comments on this clone: Other DNA sequences in the sample encode the same CDR3. The genes are TRBV5-6 and TRBJ2-7; D not resolved. Trimming removed 0 bases from V and 4 bases from J, with 5 bases in between. This CDR3 contains 12 residues. CDR1 and CDR2 from the germline V gene are SGHDT and YYEEEE. In nucleotides, the CDR3 is TGTGCCAGCAGCTTGGGTGTGTACGAGCAGTACTTC. Its protein product is CASSLGVYEQYF. Looking up the rest from reference TRBV5-6 and TRBJ2-7 gives the full variable domain: DAGVTQSPTHLIKTRGQQVTLRCSPKSGHDTVSWYQQALGQGPQFIFQYYEEEERQRGNFPDRFSGHQFPNYSSELNVNALLLGDSALYLCASSLGVYEQYFGPGTRLTVT.

The chain is built from TRBV5-1 and TRBJ2-1; 9 bases match TRBD2. The germline CDR1 and CDR2 sequences are SGHRS and YFSETQ. This CDR3 comprises 15 residues. The ends lost 0 bases at V and 7 bases at J; junction bases unmatched: 5. The DNA for the CDR3 is TGCGCCAGCAGCTTGGCGACTAGCGGTCCAAATGAGCAGTTCTTC. Amino acids: CASSLATSGPNEQFF.

A few counts support this clone. V and J are TRBV28 and TRBJ1-1; weak D call: TRBD1 (5 bases). The CDR3 covers 14 residues. The V gene's germline CDR1 is MDHEN and CDR2 SYDVKM. Trimming removed 6 bases at V and 1 base at J, with 12 bases between. This CDR3 is CASRRRTWNTEAFF. CDR3 sequence (DNA): TGTGCCAGCAGAAGAAGGACATGGAACACTGAAGCTTTCTTT.

This clone was seen just once. The chain combines TRBV9 with TRBJ2-7, with 9 bases aligning to TRBD2. V shed 4 bases, J shed 5 bases, and the junction held 10 bases outside the gene matches. Germline CDR1 and CDR2: SGDLS and YYNGEE. This CDR3 is 15 amino acids long. In DNA form, the CDR3 reads TGTGCCAGCAGCATCTCAGGTAGCGGGAGAAACGAGCAGTACTTC. Amino acid sequence: CASSISGSGRNEQYF.

The chain recombines TRBV9 with TRBJ2-1, with D unresolved. The V end lost 4 bases, the J end lost 6 bases, and 14 bases lay between the germline ends. Germline-derived CDR1 and CDR2 are SGDLS and YYNGEE. The CDR3 contains 14 residues. CDR3 DNA sequence: TGTGCCAGCAGCTCCGGTCTAGGGCTCAATGAGCAGTTCTTC. Protein: CASSSGLGLNEQFF.

In its sample, this clone was seen once. The chain couples TRBV9 to TRBJ1-3, with 7 bases fitting TRBD1. The trim removed 3 bases at V and 0 bases at J, leaving 6 bases unmatched. This CDR3 region has 16 residues. Germline assignment: CDR1 SGDLS and CDR2 YYNGEE. This CDR3 reads CASSGRGQSSGNTIYF. The CDR3 DNA sequence: TGTGCCAGCAGCGGAAGGGGACAGAGCTCTGGAAACACCATATATTTT.

This clone showed up just once. The chain couples TRBV7-8 to TRBJ2-3, with 14 nucleotides matching TRBD2. This CDR3 contains 16 residues. V shed 4 bases and J 5 bases; nucleotides not matched to a gene: 5. The V gene's germline CDR1 is SGHVS and CDR2 FQNEAQ. This chain's CDR3 is CASSYGTSGSLDTQYF. Here the CDR3 DNA reads TGTGCCAGCAGCTACGGGACTAGCGGGAGTTTAGATACGCAGTATTTT.

J is TRBJ1-2 and V is TRBV9, with D tentatively TRBD1 (5 bases). The germline CDR1 and CDR2 sequences are SGDLS and YYNGEE. The CDR3 is 13 residues long. V lost 6 bases and J 3 bases, leaving 12 bases between the germline ends. CDR3 in amino acids: CASTRDSDYGYTF. CDR3 DNA sequence: TGTGCCAGCACCCGAGACAGTGACTATGGCTACACCTTC. Full variable domain (missing parts from reference TRBV9 and TRBJ1-2): DSGVTQTPKHLITATGQRVTLRCSPRSGDLSVYWYQQSLDQGLQFLIQYYNGEERAKGNILERFSAQQFPDLHSELNLSSLELGDSALYFCASTRDSDYGYTFGSGTRLTVV.

This clone has a single count. The chain couples TRBV4-2 to TRBJ2-5, with 8 bases that match TRBD1. The ends lost 1 base at V and 1 base at J; junction bases unmatched: 5. The CDR3 extends over 16 amino acids. Per germline, CDR1 LGHNA and CDR2 YNFKEQ. DNA for the CDR3: TGTGCCAGCAGCCAAGTTTCAGGGGGCATCCAAGAGACCCAGTACTTC. Translation gives CASSQVSGGIQETQYF.

The V gene is TRBV4-1, the J gene TRBJ2-7, with 7 bases identical to TRBD1. V dropped 1 base and J dropped 0; count of bases not matched to a gene: 3. The CDR3 length is 15 residues. Germline V gives CDR1 MGHRA, CDR2 YSYEKL. The CDR3, as DNA: TGCGCCAGCAGCCAAGTGGGACAGCTCTCCTACGAGCAGTACTTC. Protein: CASSQVGQLSYEQYF.

The chain carries TRBV30 and TRBJ1-4; D remains unclear. V gave up 3 bases and J gave up 8 bases, with 10 bases separating them. CDR3 size: 12 residues. The germline CDR1 and CDR2 sequences are GTSNPN and SVGIG (reference sequence). CDR3 DNA sequence: TGTGCCTGGAGACTAACCGGAGAAAAACTGTTTTTT. Protein product: CAWRLTGEKLFF.

The CDR3, as DNA: TGTGCCAGCAGCCCTACCCGGGGCATTCAGTACTTC. It translates to CASSPTRGIQYF. The V call is TRBV7-9, the J call TRBJ2-4, with D tentatively TRBD2 (5 bases). The CDR3 sequence is 12 residues long. Trimming removed 5 bases from V and 9 bases from J, with 11 bases in between. Per germline, CDR1 SEHNR and CDR2 FQNEAQ (reference sequence).

The V and J genes are TRBV4-2 and TRBJ2-7, with TRBD1 identical over 7 bases. The V gene end was trimmed by 4 bases and the J gene end by 2 bases; junction bases not matched to a gene: 14. CDR3 length: 17 amino acids. Germline assignment: CDR1 LGHNA and CDR2 YNFKEQ. The CDR3 DNA reads as TGTGCCAGCAGCCGAAAAAGTCAGACCGGGACAGCCTACGAGCAGTACTTC. This translates into CASSRKSQTGTAYEQYF.

V and J are TRBV7-2 and TRBJ2-7; the match to TRBD1 covers 10 bases. Trimming took 5 bases from V and 2 from J; bases not matched to a gene: 9. Germline V CDR1 and CDR2: SGHTA, FQGNSA. The CDR3 totals 16 residues. CDR3 coding DNA: TGTGCCAGCAGCCCCTCCGGGACAGGGGTGGCCTACGAGCAGTACTTC. It translates to CASSPSGTGVAYEQYF.

This chain joins TRBV2 and TRBJ1-4; 7 nucleotides line up with TRBD1. This CDR3 comprises 13 residues. V trimming: 4 bases; J trimming: 14 bases; junction bases outside the gene matches: 10. Germline V gives CDR1 SNHLY, CDR2 FYNNEI. DNA for the CDR3: TGTGCCAGCAGTGTCGAGATAGGGGGCAGTCTGTTTTTT. It translates to CASSVEIGGSLFF.

CDR3: CSATGQRPYF. CDR3 coding DNA: TGCAGTGCTACCGGACAGCGACCCTACTTC. This chain uses TRBV20-1 with TRBJ2-7; D possibly corresponds to TRBD1 (6 bases). The CDR3 length is 10 residues. Germline values: CDR1 DFQATT, CDR2 SNEGSKA (reference sequence). Trimming took 4 bases from V and 13 from J, leaving 14 bases between them.

The chain employs TRBV25-1 and TRBJ2-3; TRBD1 aligns across 7 bases. Per germline, CDR1 MGHDK and CDR2 SYGVNS. The CDR3 runs to 14 residues. V was pared by 3 bases and J by 3 bases, with 3 bases of the junction left unmatched. CDR3 DNA sequence: TGTGCCAGCAGTGATGACAGGGCTACAGATACGCAGTATTTT. This sequence encodes CASSDDRATDTQYF.

The rearrangement joins TRBV5-6 to TRBJ1-2; 9 nucleotides agree with TRBD1. This CDR3 has 19 residues. The J segment lost 0 bases and the V segment lost 2 bases, leaving 14 bases of the junction unmatched. Germline CDR1 reads SGHDT; CDR2 reads YYEEEE. The CDR3 region is CASSFIDGDRVLANYGYTF. In DNA form, the CDR3 reads TGTGCCAGCAGCTTCATCGACGGGGACAGGGTGTTAGCTAACTATGGCTACACCTTC.

This clone was observed a few times. The genes are TRBV6-6 and TRBJ2-1, with D possibly being TRBD2 (5 bases). Germline assignment: CDR1 MNHNY and CDR2 SVGAGI (reference sequence). The CDR3 runs 13 residues. V lost 6 bases to trimming and J lost 8 bases, with 14 bases between them. The CDR3 here is CASSPRSGYEQFF. CDR3 in DNA: TGTGCCAGCAGCCCCCGATCGGGGTATGAGCAGTTCTTC.

The rearrangement links TRBV19 to TRBJ1-5; D unresolved. Deletions cut 5 bases from V and 5 bases from J, with 10 bases between. Germline assignment: CDR1 LNHDA and CDR2 SQIVND (reference sequence). This CDR3 contains 13 residues. The DNA for the CDR3 is TGTGCCAGTAGTGAGTATGGGGATCAGCCCCAGCATTTT. The encoded protein is CASSEYGDQPQHF.

As DNA, the CDR3 is TGTGCCTCCGGGTTCACAGATACGCAGTATTTT. Protein sequence: CASGFTDTQYF. V and J are TRBV2 and TRBJ2-3; the D is unclear. V dropped 11 bases and J dropped 2 bases, with 8 bases sitting between them. This CDR3 is built from 11 residues. Germline V gene lookup returns CDR1 SNHLY and CDR2 FYNNEI.

Regarding this clone: Other DNA sequences in the same sample also yield this CDR3. The CDR3 spells CSVAQETQYF. CDR3 DNA: TGCAGCGTTGCGCAAGAGACCCAGTACTTC. The rearrangement joins TRBV29-1 to TRBJ2-5; D remains unclear. The CDR3 consists of 10 residues. The V and J ends lost 4 bases and 2 bases respectively, with 2 bases between them. The V gene's germline CDR1 is SQVTM and CDR2 ANQGSEA.

The chain employs TRBV29-1 and TRBJ2-3, with 7 bases fitting TRBD1. Losses at the gene ends were 4 bases for V and 6 bases for J; bases not matched to a gene: 10. Germline lookup yields CDR1 SQVTM and CDR2 ANQGSEA. The CDR3 covers 14 residues. The CDR3 region has the DNA TGCAGCGTTGCGGGTTTTGACAGGGCGGATACGCAGTATTTT. Its protein is CSVAGFDRADTQYF.